The 28 T cell receptor beta chains below all came from one sample that was sequenced in a study of Graves' ophthalmopathy and Graves' hyperthyroidism. RNA transcripts were the template, and TCR beta CDR3 regions were amplified from them. HTBI primers were used in a first-round RT-PCR, which preceded a second-round multiplex PCR. Using its own MiXCR run on the multiplex PCR reads, TCRdb lists one record per CDR3 protein. The sample consists of about 740,000 distinct CDR3 sequences, roughly 40% of them appearing once. Sequenced input: peripheral blood. All receptors derive from an adult man with Graves' ophthalmopathy.

The rearrangement links TRBV15 to TRBJ1-4; D remains unclear. Trimming pared 4 bases from V and 5 bases from J, leaving 26 bases between. Germline CDR1 LNHNV, CDR2 YYDKDF (reference sequence). This CDR3 has 19 residues. CDR3 sequence (DNA): TGTGCCACCAGCAAAGGACTCCGAGGCACCGGGGAGCTGAATGAAAAACTGTTTTTT. Translating it yields CATSKGLRGTGELNEKLFF.

V usage is TRBV12-3 or TRBV12-4 and J usage is TRBJ2-7; D uncertain. V was pared by 3 bases and J by 0 bases, with 15 bases between. CDR3 length equals 16 residues. The CDR3 DNA reads TGTGCCAGCAGTTTGGGCTCGGCCAGAATCTCCTACGAGCAGTACTTC. Protein product: CASSLGSARISYEQYF.

There are many counts of this clonotype. The chain employs TRBV7-9 and TRBJ1-2; perhaps TRBD1 as D (5 bases). Trimming took off 2 bases at V and 7 bases at J, with 11 bases between the two ends. This CDR3 comprises 13 residues. CDR1 is SEHNR, CDR2 FQNEAQ, per germline (reference sequence). The CDR3 here is CASSLTQGGGYTF. CDR3 in DNA: TGTGCCAGCAGCTTAACTCAGGGTGGTGGCTACACCTTC.

This clonotype came up many times. The chain links TRBV5-1 to TRBJ1-4; no clear D gene. The CDR3 has 15 amino acids. CDR1 and CDR2 from the germline V gene are SGHRS and YFSETQ. Trimming shortened V by 1 base and J by 2 bases, and 9 bases separated the two germline ends. This CDR3 is CASSLSYGTNEKLFF. CDR3 bases: TGCGCCAGCAGCTTGTCGTATGGGACTAATGAAAAACTGTTTTTT.

The rearrangement links TRBV7-2 to TRBJ1-2; 8 bases map to TRBD1. The CDR3 spans 15 residues. Germline V lookup: CDR1 SGHTA, CDR2 FQGNSA. J gave up 4 bases and V 5 bases, and 9 bases lay outside the gene matches. The CDR3 sequence: CASSPRTGLGYGYTF. Here the CDR3 DNA reads TGTGCCAGCAGCCCGAGGACAGGGCTTGGCTATGGCTACACCTTC.

Note on this clonotype: Possible read error: a much larger clone is one base away. The gene calls are TRBV9 and TRBJ2-5; the D is unclear. CDR1 is SGDLS, CDR2 YYNGEE, per germline. This CDR3 has 13 amino acids. Between the trimmed V and J ends, which lost 0 bases and 4 bases, there was a span of 7 bases. CDR3 loop: CASSVGPTETQYF. Written as DNA, the CDR3 is TGTGCCAGCAGCGTAGGACCGACAGAGACCCAGTACTTC.

The J gene is TRBJ1-1, the V gene TRBV14, with a weak D call TRBD1 (6 bases). Trimming removed 4 bases from V and 3 bases from J, with 15 bases in between. Germline V gene lookup returns CDR1 SGHDN and CDR2 FVKESK. The CDR3 extends over 15 amino acids. The DNA for the CDR3 is TGTGCCAGCAGCCCCCGGACAGTCTTCGACACTGAAGCTTTCTTT. It specifies CASSPRTVFDTEAFF.

This clonotype was recorded at least ten times. J is TRBJ1-1 and V is TRBV11-2; a weak D match, TRBD1 (5 bases). CDR3 size: 15 residues. Deletions cut 3 bases from V and 2 bases from J, with 13 bases between. Germline V gene data show CDR1 as SGHAT and CDR2 as FQNNGV. In DNA, the CDR3 is TGTGCCAGCAGCTTTCCGAGACAGATAAACACTGAAGCTTTCTTT. Protein sequence: CASSFPRQINTEAFF.

Of note for this clonotype: This clone may be a read error of a much larger clone one base away. This chain uses TRBV12-3 or TRBV12-4 with TRBJ2-5; the match to TRBD1 covers 9 bases. This CDR3 spans 14 amino acids. With V trimmed by 7 bases and J by 3 bases, 6 bases remained unmatched. CDR3 protein: CASTGTGSKETQYF. For the CDR3, the DNA is TGTGCCAGCACCGGGACAGGGAGCAAAGAGACCCAGTACTTC.

The rearrangement joins TRBV29-1 to TRBJ2-6, with TRBD1 matching over 7 bases. CDR1 is SQVTM, CDR2 ANQGSEA, per germline. This CDR3 contains 15 residues. As DNA, the CDR3 is TGCAGTGCCCTAAGCCGGGGACAGGGGGCCAACGTCCTGACTTTC. Amino acids: CSALSRGQGANVLTF.

This clonotype has ten or more counts. CDR3 nucleotide sequence: TGTGCCAGCAGTGCAGGGCGGCTGGGCTCCTACGAGCAGTACTTC. It specifies CASSAGRLGSYEQYF. This sequence joins TRBV25-1 and TRBJ2-7; weak D call: TRBD1 (5 bases). The length of the CDR3 is 15 residues. The ends were cut back, 4 bases at V and 0 bases at J, with 13 bases in the middle. Germline values: CDR1 MGHDK, CDR2 SYGVNS.

Concerning this clonotype itself: A clone one base away is much larger, so this may be a read error. The V and J genes are TRBV7-9 and TRBJ1-1; no clear D. Germline lookup yields CDR1 SEHNR and CDR2 FQNEAQ (reference sequence). The CDR3 is made up of 14 amino acids. Trimming removed 3 bases from V and 1 base from J, with 9 bases in between. CDR3 DNA sequence: TGTGCCAGCAGCTTTGACGCGCCGAACACTGAAGCTTTCTTT. Its translation: CASSFDAPNTEAFF.

This sequence joins TRBV7-8 and TRBJ1-2; 9 bases are shared with TRBD1. V gave up 5 bases and J gave up 6 bases; unmatched junction bases: 10. CDR1 is SGHVS, CDR2 FQNEAQ, per germline. This CDR3 comprises 15 residues. The CDR3 nucleotides are TGTGCCAGCAGCCTCGCCTCACAGGGGGCGCATGGCTACACCTTC. It yields the protein CASSLASQGAHGYTF.

The J gene is TRBJ1-2, the V gene TRBV12-3 or TRBV12-4, with 11 bases lining up with TRBD1. This CDR3 has 16 amino acids. J lost 3 bases, V lost 4 bases, and 7 bases had no gene match. The CDR3 nucleotides read TGTGCCAGCAGTTACACTTGGACAGGGGGCGACTATGGCTACACCTTC. Translating gives CASSYTWTGGDYGYTF.

This chain uses TRBV10-3 with TRBJ1-2; D might be TRBD1 (6 bases). V was trimmed by 10 bases and J by 7 bases, leaving 25 bases between them. There are 15 residues in the CDR3. Germline V lookup: CDR1 ENHRY, CDR2 SYGVKD. Here the CDR3 DNA reads TGTGCCAGCAGGGCGGATACTACAGGGAAGGGTGGCTACACCTTC. It yields the protein CASRADTTGKGGYTF.

V gene TRBV20-1 combines with J gene TRBJ1-1; D call uncertain. The CDR3 sequence is 15 residues long. Trimming cost V 0 bases and J 1 base, with 12 bases left between them. Germline values: CDR1 DFQATT, CDR2 SNEGSKA (reference sequence). The CDR3 is CSAREVRDANTEAFF. CDR3 in DNA: TGCAGTGCTAGAGAAGTTAGGGATGCGAACACTGAAGCTTTCTTT.

This clonotype was counted many times. The J gene is TRBJ1-2, the V gene TRBV6-1; D ambiguous. CDR1 and CDR2 from the germline V gene are MNHNS and SASEGT. The V end lost 10 bases, the J end lost 6 bases, and 9 bases lay between the germline ends. CDR3 length: 10 amino acids. The CDR3 sequence: CATQNDGYTF. The CDR3 coding sequence is TGTGCCACTCAAAATGATGGCTACACCTTC.

This sequence joins TRBV7-2 and TRBJ2-2, with D perhaps TRBD1 or TRBD2 (6 bases each). Germline V gives CDR1 SGHTA, CDR2 FQGNSA. Trimming took off 4 bases at V and 5 bases at J, with 20 bases between the two ends. CDR3 size: 17 residues. Here the CDR3 reads CASSWTLQGGGTGELFF. The DNA for the CDR3 is TGTGCCAGCAGCTGGACACTACAGGGAGGTGGGACCGGGGAGCTGTTTTTT. Combining the CDR3 with reference TRBV7-2 and TRBJ2-2 gives the whole variable domain GAGVSQSPSNKVTEKGKDVELRCDPISGHTALYWYRQSLGQGLEFLIYFQGNSAPDKSGLPSDRFSAERTGGSVSTLTIQRTQQEDSAVYLCASSWTLQGGGTGELFFGEGSRLTVL.

The table lists this clonotype with a few counts. The V gene is TRBV19, the J gene TRBJ1-1, with TRBD1 as a possible D gene (5 bases). This CDR3 comprises 14 residues. Trimming took off 7 bases at V and 4 bases at J, with 16 bases between the two ends. Germline assignment: CDR1 LNHDA and CDR2 SQIVND (reference sequence). The CDR3 loop reads CASNQGGKSTEAFF. The CDR3 DNA sequence: TGTGCCAGTAACCAGGGAGGTAAAAGCACTGAAGCTTTCTTT.

The chain employs TRBV20-1 and TRBJ2-7; D is perhaps TRBD2 (5 bases). The V gene's germline CDR1 is DFQATT and CDR2 SNEGSKA (reference sequence). Trimming took 2 bases from V and 3 from J, leaving 23 bases between them. The length of the CDR3 is 17 residues. CDR3 DNA: TGCAGTGCTAGACGGGAAGGACGGATATCTCCCGACTACGAGCAGTACTTC. Translating it yields CSARREGRISPDYEQYF.

This clonotype showed up just once. The chain recombines TRBV12-3 or TRBV12-4 with TRBJ1-1, with D perhaps TRBD1 (5 bases). With 5 bases removed from V and 11 bases from J, the gap between germline ends came to 18 bases. The CDR3 loop spans 13 amino acids. Here the CDR3 reads CASSPGAHVAAFF. The CDR3 DNA follows: TGTGCCAGCAGTCCCGGGGCCCACGTGGCGGCTTTCTTT.

The chain combines TRBV7-2 with TRBJ2-7; 8 nucleotides align to TRBD2. The CDR3 is made up of 18 amino acids. V was clipped by 6 bases and J by 3 bases; unmatched bases: 19. Per the germline V gene, CDR1 is SGHTA and CDR2 is FQGNSA. The CDR3 nucleotides read TGTGCCAGCAGTGCCCCCCGGGAGGGGCAGTGGGTAAACTACGAGCAGTACTTC. It is translated as CASSAPREGQWVNYEQYF.

Ten or more counts support this clonotype. The rearrangement uses TRBV7-6 and TRBJ2-6; no firm D call. Germline V CDR1 and CDR2: SGHVS, FNYEAQ. The V end lost 1 base, the J end lost 4 bases, and 8 bases lay between the germline ends. The CDR3 has 15 residues. The CDR3 loop is CASSLEVYGANVLTF. CDR3 bases: TGTGCCAGCAGCTTAGAGGTGTACGGGGCCAACGTCCTGACTTTC.

This clonotype was seen at least ten times. The chain couples TRBV7-2 to TRBJ2-6, with no clear D. Germline V gene sequence: CDR1 SGHTA, CDR2 FQGNSA. The V end lost 2 bases, the J end lost 1 base, and 3 bases lay between the germline ends. The CDR3 runs to 14 residues. CDR3 loop: CASSLHSGANVLTF. As DNA, the CDR3 is TGTGCCAGCAGCTTACATTCTGGGGCCAACGTCCTGACTTTC.

About this clonotype itself: An end of the junction differs from the germline gene, which may be a read error. The chain uses TRBV24-1 and TRBJ1-5, with unresolved D. Germline CDR1 reads KGHDR; CDR2 reads SFDVKD. The CDR3 has 15 amino acids. DNA of the CDR3: TGTGCCAGCAGTTCGACCCCAAAGGTGGTTCAGCCCCAGCATTTT. Translating gives CASSSTPKVVQPQHF.

This clonotype showed up many times. The chain couples TRBV10-3 to TRBJ2-7; D gene ambiguous. The V and J ends lost 2 bases and 7 bases respectively, with 12 bases between them. CDR3 length: 13 residues. CDR1 and CDR2 (germline): ENHRY, SYGVKD. The CDR3 reads CAISEVLLEEQYF. The CDR3 nucleotides are TGTGCCATCAGTGAGGTCCTCCTGGAGGAGCAGTACTTC.

CDR3 nucleotide sequence: TGTGCCATCAAAGGGGGTCTAGCGGGACAGGGGAGCACTGAAGCTTTCTTT. It yields the protein CAIKGGLAGQGSTEAFF. The chain has TRBV10-3 and TRBJ1-1; 10 bases fit TRBD1. Germline V CDR1 and CDR2: ENHRY, SYGVKD. Trimming at V came to 7 bases and at J to 4 bases, leaving 15 bases not matched to a gene. This CDR3 has 17 residues.

The chain combines TRBV6-6 with TRBJ2-5; tentative D call: TRBD1 (5 bases). Trimming cost V 6 bases and J 2 bases, with 13 bases left between them. The length of the CDR3 is 14 residues. Germline CDR1 is MNHNY and CDR2 is SVGAGI (reference sequence). The CDR3 loop is CASSPWGSQETQYF. CDR3 DNA sequence: TGTGCCAGCAGCCCATGGGGCAGTCAAGAGACCCAGTACTTC.